The entry below gives a single T cell receptor beta chain sequence along with its context. Its antigen is unidentified. One entry per CDR3 protein results from TCRdb running MiXCR on the 5' RACE reads. The sample holds around 180,000 distinct CDR3 sequences, less than 20% seen once. These data originate in a study of T-cell memory formation after mild COVID-19. Overall study results and limits: Specificity for SARS-CoV-2 was not confirmed among the second-wave clones peaking on day 37. Contracting clones localized mainly to CM and EM when CD4+ and mainly to EMRA when CD8+.

The CDR3 has 11 residues. V was shortened by 5 bases and J by 6 bases, with 8 bases between the two germline ends. Germline-derived CDR1 and CDR2 are SGHTA and FQGNSA. The receptor comes from a man younger than 35 who had mild COVID-19 (a few samples of this study predate the infection). Cell type and time point are not known. This sequence joins TRBV7-2 and TRBJ2-7; tentative D call: TRBD1 (6 bases). The sequenced sample was PBMCs or a T cell subset sorted from them (not recorded which). CDR3 in amino acids: CASSPRGEQYF. DNA of the CDR3: TGTGCCAGCAGCCCCAGGGGCGAGCAGTACTTC.